These 30 T cell receptor beta chains came from one sample sequenced in a study of beta chain features in type 1 diabetes. Broader study findings: Moderate but significant shortening of TCRB CDR3s was recorded in all four CD4+ subsets from Type 1 diabetes patients.

The whole isolated RNA underwent reverse transcription, so sequencing captured expressed TCRB transcripts. TCRdb keeps only in-frame clones here, not all; method: immunoSEQ multiplex PCR. The sample consists of around 690,000 clones, around 11% of them appearing once. No antigen has been assigned to these receptors. Specimen: naive CD4+ T cells from blood. These receptor sequences come from a man aged 30 to 39 with type 1 diabetes.

V and J are TRBV5-6 and TRBJ1-1, with 9 bases aligning to TRBD1. V was clipped by 2 bases and J by 5 bases; unmatched bases: 10. CDR1 is SGHDT and CDR2 is YYEEEE in the germline V gene. The CDR3 is made up of 16 amino acids. CDR3 nucleotide sequence: TGTGCCAGCAGCTTTCTACCGACAGGGGGAAATACTGAAGCTTTCTTT. Amino acids: CASSFLPTGGNTEAFF.

This sequence joins TRBV9 and TRBJ2-1; 10 bases line up with TRBD1. Germline loops: CDR1 SGDLS, CDR2 YYNGEE. The CDR3 length is 15 residues. V lost 0 bases, J lost 7 bases, and 4 bases stayed unmatched. The CDR3 loop reads CASSVEGQGLNEQFF. CDR3 bases: TGTGCCAGCAGCGTAGAGGGACAGGGGCTAAATGAGCAGTTCTTC.

There are a few counts of this clone. The V call is TRBV28, the J call TRBJ1-5, with 9 bases fitting TRBD1. J lost 4 bases, V lost 6 bases, and 10 bases had no gene match. From germline, CDR1 is MDHEN and CDR2 SYDVKM. The CDR3 runs to 16 residues. CDR3 DNA: TGTGCCAGCAGGGAATACAGGGGGCAAAGGAATCAGCCCCAGCATTTT. Protein sequence: CASREYRGQRNQPQHF.

For the CDR3, the DNA is TGTGCCAGCAGCCCACAGGGGGTACGCGCAGATACGCAGTATTTT. Encoded protein: CASSPQGVRADTQYF. The gene calls are TRBV11-2 and TRBJ2-3, with 8 bases fitting TRBD1. V lost 5 bases, J lost 4 bases, and 8 bases stayed unmatched. Germline CDR1 is SGHAT and CDR2 is FQNNGV. The CDR3 runs 15 residues.

This clone appeared a few times. This sequence joins TRBV5-4 and TRBJ2-1; 9 bases fit TRBD2. The V gene end was trimmed by 1 base and the J gene end by 9 bases; junction bases not matched to a gene: 5. CDR1 SGHNT and CDR2 YYREEE come from the germline V gene (reference sequence). The CDR3 sequence is 14 residues long. Here the CDR3 reads CASSLSLAGFEQFF. The CDR3 DNA reads TGTGCCAGCAGCTTGTCCCTAGCGGGGTTTGAGCAGTTCTTC.

This clone turned up a few times. The V and J genes are TRBV7-2 and TRBJ1-4; D possibly corresponds to TRBD1 (6 bases). V dropped 0 bases and J dropped 8 bases, with 13 bases sitting between them. This CDR3 has 15 amino acids. From germline, CDR1 is SGHTA and CDR2 FQGNSA. The CDR3 DNA reads TGTGCCAGCAGCTTAGCGATCAGGGGACGAGAAAAACTGTTTTTT. Its translation is CASSLAIRGREKLFF.

This sequence joins TRBV2 and TRBJ2-5, with 14 bases fitting TRBD2. Germline values: CDR1 SNHLY, CDR2 FYNNEI. V was pared by 4 bases and J by 3 bases, with 10 bases of the junction left unmatched. This CDR3 has 18 residues. CDR3 loop: CASSGFGTSGRAEETQYF. The CDR3 DNA is TGTGCCAGCAGTGGTTTCGGGACTAGCGGGAGAGCCGAAGAGACCCAGTACTTC.

The genes are TRBV6-5 and TRBJ1-4; D remains ambiguous. The germline V gene has CDR1 MNHEY and CDR2 SVGAGI. The CDR3 spans 15 residues. The ends were cut back, 6 bases at V and 5 bases at J, with 16 bases in the middle. CDR3 region: CASRMAPRQNEKLFF. The DNA of the CDR3 is TGTGCCAGCAGAATGGCGCCCAGGCAGAATGAAAAACTGTTTTTT.

This clone has a handful of counts. The chain is built from TRBV2 and TRBJ1-4; TRBD1 is a possible D gene (5 bases). This CDR3 comprises 14 residues. From germline, CDR1 is SNHLY and CDR2 FYNNEI. Trimming removed 7 bases from V and 7 bases from J, with 16 bases in between. The CDR3 region is CASIRQREAEKLFF. In nucleotides, the CDR3 is TGTGCCAGCATCAGACAGAGGGAAGCTGAAAAACTGTTTTTT.

This clone was picked up a small number of times. This chain joins TRBV29-1 and TRBJ2-3; 8 bases match TRBD1. The germline V gene encodes CDR1 SQVTM and CDR2 ANQGSEA. The CDR3 contains 13 residues. After removal of 6 bases from V and 0 bases from J, the junction contained 2 bases not matched to a gene. CDR3 bases: TGCAGCGTCACAGGGGGAAGCACAGATACGCAGTATTTT. This translates into CSVTGGSTDTQYF.

In its sample, this clone was seen a few times. The CDR3 sequence is CASSEVKQAVRETQYF. The CDR3 DNA reads as TGTGCCAGCAGTGAAGTTAAACAGGCGGTGAGGGAGACCCAGTACTTC. This chain links TRBV2 with TRBJ2-5; D possibly corresponds to TRBD1 (5 bases). This CDR3 comprises 16 residues. CDR1 is SNHLY, CDR2 FYNNEI, per germline. V was cut by 1 base and J by 5 bases, with 17 bases left in between.

This clone was counted only a few times. CDR3 DNA: TGTGCCAGCAGTCCATCGGACAGGGATGGCAATCAGCCCCAGCATTTT. This translates into CASSPSDRDGNQPQHF. V gene TRBV27 combines with J gene TRBJ1-5; 8 nucleotides align to TRBD1. The CDR3 is 16 residues long. Per the germline V gene, CDR1 is MNHEY and CDR2 is SMNVEV (reference sequence). The junction had 8 bases not matched to a gene; V was cut back by 5 bases and J by 2 bases.

There are a few counts of this clone. This chain links TRBV2 with TRBJ2-1; 7 nucleotides agree with TRBD2. V lost 4 bases and J lost 6; bases outside the gene matches: 12. This CDR3 is 16 amino acids long. The germline V gene has CDR1 SNHLY and CDR2 FYNNEI. The CDR3 sequence: CASSVYKWGGLNEQFF. In DNA form, the CDR3 reads TGTGCCAGCAGTGTTTATAAGTGGGGGGGTCTCAATGAGCAGTTCTTC.

This clone was counted a few times. The chain is built from TRBV2 and TRBJ2-5; TRBD2 matches 7 bases. This CDR3 spans 14 amino acids. Germline assignment: CDR1 SNHLY and CDR2 FYNNEI. Trimming cost V 5 bases and J 4 bases; bases outside gene matches: 7. This CDR3 is CASSRSGVRETQYF. DNA of the CDR3: TGTGCCAGCAGTAGGAGCGGGGTGAGAGAGACCCAGTACTTC.

V gene TRBV11-2 combines with J gene TRBJ2-5, with D perhaps being TRBD1 or TRBD2 (5 bases each). Between the trimmed V and J ends, which lost 2 bases and 5 bases, there was a span of 18 bases. Germline V gene lookup returns CDR1 SGHAT and CDR2 FQNNGV. The CDR3 runs 16 residues. The CDR3 DNA follows: TGTGCCAGCAGCTTATCCCCTGGACTCGCAGGGGAGACCCAGTACTTC. It encodes CASSLSPGLAGETQYF.

This clone has only a few counts. Distinct nucleotide sequences in the sample also encode this CDR3. The J gene is TRBJ2-1, the V gene TRBV5-1, with D unresolved. The CDR3 is 14 residues long. The V end lost 0 bases, the J end lost 4 bases, and 8 bases lay between the germline ends. Germline V gene lookup returns CDR1 SGHRS and CDR2 YFSETQ. DNA of the CDR3: TGCGCCAGCAGCTTGGGTGGGCCGTACAATGAGCAGTTCTTC. Translation: CASSLGGPYNEQFF.

A remark on this clone: Here the CDR3 omits its conserved ending phenylalanine or tryptophan, so a read error is the likely source. The limits of the CDR3 on the DNA are not certain, so only TCRdb's listed CDR3 is given. The chain uses TRBV6-1 and TRBJ1-1. A total of 11 residues make up the CDR3, ends included. Germline loops: CDR1 MNHNS, CDR2 SASEGT. CDR3: CASKEPGPKPR.

This clone was seen only a few times. The chain is built from TRBV7-9 and TRBJ1-4, with D unresolved. Germline assignment: CDR1 SEHNR and CDR2 FQNEAQ (reference sequence). The CDR3 is 12 amino acids. Trimming left V 4 bases short and J 6 bases short, with 6 bases between. CDR3 coding DNA: TGTGCCAGCAGCTCGGACGATGAAAAACTGTTTTTT. The encoded protein is CASSSDDEKLFF.

In its sample, this clone was seen a few times. The chain combines TRBV11-2 with TRBJ2-5; TRBD1 matches 8 bases. CDR1 and CDR2 from the germline V gene are SGHAT and FQNNGV. The CDR3 runs 15 residues. V lost 6 bases and J lost 7; bases outside the gene matches: 13. The chain's CDR3 is CASSPSGRGRGTQYF. As DNA, the CDR3 is TGTGCCAGCAGTCCCTCGGGCAGGGGGCGAGGGACCCAGTACTTC.

This clone was picked up a small number of times. The chain has TRBV9 and TRBJ1-1, with 10 positions matching TRBD1. The junction had 2 bases not matched to a gene; V was cut back by 0 bases and J by 3 bases. The CDR3 extends over 15 amino acids. Germline assignment: CDR1 SGDLS and CDR2 YYNGEE. CDR3 protein: CASSVAGTGDTEAFF. As DNA, the CDR3 is TGTGCCAGCAGCGTAGCCGGGACAGGGGACACTGAAGCTTTCTTT.

The rearrangement uses TRBV7-3 and TRBJ1-6; the D gene is possibly TRBD1 (5 bases). CDR3 length: 16 residues. Trimming left V 2 bases short and J 10 bases short, with 18 bases between. Germline V gives CDR1 SGHTA, CDR2 FQGTGA. For the CDR3, the DNA is TGTGCCAGCAGCTTAGATGGGAGGGGAGGCGGATCACCCCTCCACTTT. It encodes CASSLDGRGGGSPLHF.

The CDR3 DNA follows: TGTGCCAGTAGTCAGGGCAGACGACTGAACACTGAAGCTTTCTTT. This codes for CASSQGRRLNTEAFF. This sequence joins TRBV19 and TRBJ1-1; possibly TRBD1 for D (5 bases). The CDR3 is made up of 15 amino acids. Deletions cut 5 bases from V and 0 bases from J, with 13 bases between. CDR1 is LNHDA and CDR2 is SQIVND in the germline V gene (reference sequence).

Only a few counts were recorded for this clone. The chain recombines TRBV19 with TRBJ1-5; 7 positions agree with TRBD1. With V trimmed by 7 bases and J by 0 bases, 9 bases remained unmatched. Per the germline V gene, CDR1 is LNHDA and CDR2 is SQIVND (reference sequence). This CDR3 is 16 amino acids long. For the CDR3, the DNA is TGTGCCAGTACCCCTACAGGGGTTTATAGCAATCAGCCCCAGCATTTT. It codes for CASTPTGVYSNQPQHF.

The sample holds a few counts of this clone. The CDR3: CASSSGHEQFF. The CDR3 DNA sequence: TGTGCCAGCAGCTCAGGCCATGAGCAGTTCTTC. The rearrangement uses TRBV7-9 and TRBJ2-1, with D uncertain. The CDR3 is 11 residues long. Germline V gene lookup returns CDR1 SEHNR and CDR2 FQNEAQ (reference sequence). Trimming pared 4 bases from V and 8 bases from J, leaving 6 bases between.

This clone was seen a handful of times. The rearrangement joins TRBV18 to TRBJ2-6; D call uncertain. Trimming pared 3 bases from V and 0 bases from J, leaving 18 bases between. This CDR3 comprises 19 residues. CDR1 is KGHSH and CDR2 is LQKENI in the germline V gene. In DNA, the CDR3 is TGTGCCAGCTCACCGCTTAAGAACTACGTAACCTCTGGGGCCAACGTCCTGACTTTC. Encoded protein: CASSPLKNYVTSGANVLTF. Drawing the rest from reference TRBV18 and TRBJ2-6, the complete variable domain is NAGVMQNPRHLVRRRGQEARLRCSPMKGHSHVYWYRQLPEEGLKFMVYLQKENIIDESGMPKERFSAEFPKEGPSILRIQQVVRGDSAAYFCASSPLKNYVTSGANVLTFGAGSRLTVL.

Here the CDR3 reads CAIRGTGGSYEQYF. The CDR3 region has the DNA TGTGCCATCAGGGGGACAGGGGGTTCCTACGAGCAGTACTTC. The chain joins TRBV10-3 to TRBJ2-7, with 11 bases that match TRBD1. This CDR3 is 14 amino acids long. The V gene's germline CDR1 is ENHRY and CDR2 SYGVKD. V gave up 6 bases and J gave up 1 base; unmatched junction bases: 2.

This sequence joins TRBV29-1 and TRBJ2-5; D might be TRBD1 (5 bases). The germline V gene has CDR1 SQVTM and CDR2 ANQGSEA. Deletions cut 4 bases from V and 2 bases from J, with 8 bases between. The length of the CDR3 is 12 residues. The chain's CDR3 is CSVGGRQETQYF. The CDR3 nucleotides are TGCAGCGTTGGGGGCCGTCAAGAGACCCAGTACTTC.

This clone occurred a few times. As DNA, the CDR3 is TGTGCCTGGAGTGAAGGAGCAGGCCCCGGTCGAAACAATTCACCCCTCCACTTT. Its protein is CAWSEGAGPGRNNSPLHF. The chain employs TRBV30 and TRBJ1-6; D is uncertain. Looked up from germline, CDR1 is GTSNPN and CDR2 is SVGIG (reference sequence). The CDR3 spans 18 residues. Trimming removed 1 base at V and 7 bases at J, with 23 bases between. Using reference TRBV30 and TRBJ1-6 for the parts outside the CDR3, the full variable domain is SQTIHQWPATLVQPVGSPLSLECTVEGTSNPNLYWYRQAAGRGLQLLFYSVGIGQISSEVPQNLSASRPQDRQFILSSKKLLLSDSGFYLCAWSEGAGPGRNNSPLHFGNGTRLTVT.

There are a few counts of this clone. The CDR3 nucleotides are TGTGCCAGCACCACTTCCGGGACAGGGCGCTACGAGCAGTACTTC. It codes for CASTTSGTGRYEQYF. The chain recombines TRBV7-2 with TRBJ2-7, with 9 bases that match TRBD1. Germline V lookup: CDR1 SGHTA, CDR2 FQGNSA. The CDR3 sequence is 15 residues long. V trimming: 7 bases; J trimming: 3 bases; junction bases outside the gene matches: 10.

This clone was seen only a few times. V and J are TRBV14 and TRBJ2-7; no clear D. Per germline, CDR1 SGHDN and CDR2 FVKESK. The ends were cut back, 5 bases at V and 1 base at J, with 6 bases in the middle. The CDR3 runs 12 residues. The CDR3 nucleotides read TGTGCCAGCAGCTTCTTATCCTACGAGCAGTACTTC. Its protein product is CASSFLSYEQYF.